The 6 T cell receptor beta chains below come from one sample, sequenced in a study of cytomegalovirus exposure and HLA in healthy donors. Vbeta (60) and Jbeta (13) primers were used in the PCR. The table came from immunoSEQ multiplex PCR; TCRdb's copy has only in-frame clones and leaves some out. The sample includes roughly 130,000 clones, 75% to 85% of them seen just once. Specimen: PBMCs. Source of these receptors: a male donor in good health and CMV-seropositive.

The genes are TRBV15 and TRBJ2-5, with 9 bases lining up with TRBD2. Germline-derived CDR1 and CDR2 are LNHNV and YYDKDF (reference sequence). V lost 1 base, J lost 3 bases, and 6 bases stayed unmatched. The CDR3 runs to 16 residues. CDR3 loop: CATSRGGREGKETQYF. The DNA of the CDR3 is TGTGCCACCAGCAGAGGGGGGCGGGAGGGGAAAGAGACCCAGTACTTC.

V gene TRBV7-6 combines with J gene TRBJ2-3, with TRBD1 matching 9 bases. The CDR3 has 15 amino acids. The V gene end was trimmed by 0 bases and the J gene end by 3 bases; junction bases not matched to a gene: 1. Germline V gene data show CDR1 as SGHVS and CDR2 as FNYEAQ. The chain's CDR3 is CASSLAGQGTDTQYF. CDR3 nucleotides: TGTGCCAGCAGCTTAGCAGGACAGGGGACAGATACGCAGTATTTT.

V and J are TRBV30 and TRBJ1-6; D not certain. Per germline, CDR1 GTSNPN and CDR2 SVGIG (reference sequence). There are 15 residues in the CDR3. V was clipped by 1 base and J by 4 bases, with 11 bases between them. The CDR3 is CAWSASGWYNSPLHF. DNA for the CDR3: TGTGCCTGGAGTGCCTCAGGATGGTATAATTCACCCCTCCACTTT.

In its sample, this clone was seen once. In DNA, the CDR3 is TGCGCCAGTCGAGGCTTCTACGAGCAGTACTTC. Protein product: CASRGFYEQYF. The V call is TRBV23-1, the J call TRBJ2-7; D remains unclear. TRBV23-1 is an ORF for which the function is uncertain. Between the trimmed V and J ends, which lost 9 bases and 3 bases, there was a span of 9 bases. This CDR3 is built from 11 residues.

The V and J genes are TRBV11-2 and TRBJ2-1; the D is unclear. Germline V gene data show CDR1 as SGHAT and CDR2 as FQNNGV. There are 16 residues in the CDR3. V was clipped by 5 bases and J by 5 bases, with 19 bases between them. The CDR3 reads CASSPSPTVRHNEQFF. In DNA form, the CDR3 reads TGTGCCAGCAGCCCGAGTCCGACGGTCAGGCACAATGAGCAGTTCTTC.

Of note for this clone: One junction end does not reproduce the germline sequence, and a read error may be involved. V usage is TRBV30 and J usage is TRBJ1-2; tentative D call: TRBD1 (6 bases). CDR1 and CDR2 from the germline V gene are GTSNPN and SVGIG (reference sequence). This CDR3 has 10 amino acids. The chain's CDR3 is CAWSLGHINF. As DNA, the CDR3 is TGTGCCTGGAGTCTGGGACACATTAACTTC.